This record looks at one T cell receptor beta chain sequence and its context. What it binds is not known. Germline CDR1 is LNHDA and CDR2 is SQIVND (reference sequence). The CDR3 loop spans 16 amino acids. V shed 4 bases and J 5 bases; nucleotides not matched to a gene: 7. This sample was included in a study of cytomegalovirus exposure and HLA in healthy donors. Study in general: The 120 validation repertoires used the same platform as the roughly 700 first-cohort repertoires (as reported by a later analysis).

Study-level findings and limits: Rarity marked most TCR sequences, yet some public TCRs occurred in many donors. For cytomegalovirus status, the classifier reportedly gave diagnoses with high specificity and sensitivity. A few CMV-associated chains were confirmed in vitro to be specific for CMV antigens.

Sequenced by immunoSEQ multiplex PCR; TCRdb stores in-frame clones only, minus some. Here the sample spans 60,000 to 80,000 clones, over 80% being singletons. This chain joins TRBV19 and TRBJ2-3; 12 positions agree with TRBD2. Sample: PBMCs. The sequence derives from a man aged 30 to 39 in good health and CMV-seronegative. The CDR3 nucleotides read TGTGCCAGTAGTACAAGACTAGCGGGAGTGAGAGATACGCAGTATTTT. Translation: CASSTRLAGVRDTQYF.